The 7 T cell receptor beta chains reported below all come from one sample, sequenced in a study of blood T cell repertoires in COVID-19. The assay was immunoSEQ multiplex PCR, and TCRdb's table has in-frame clones only and misses some. The sample includes some 350,000 clones, about 90% seen only once; the top ten take around 7%. The sequencing sample was made of peripheral blood. Receptors were obtained from a man younger than 30 with active or convalescent COVID-19.

The chain has TRBV5-4 and TRBJ1-5; unclear D gene. V gave up 4 bases and J gave up 4 bases, with 18 bases separating them. CDR1 is SGHNT and CDR2 is YYREEE in the germline V gene (reference sequence). The CDR3 loop spans 16 amino acids. The CDR3 reads CASSRNGVTGNQPQHF. CDR3 bases: TGTGCCAGCAGCAGGAACGGGGTAACCGGGAATCAGCCCCAGCATTTT.

The chain links TRBV11-2 to TRBJ1-1; D not certain. This CDR3 contains 15 residues. The germline gives CDR1 SGHAT, CDR2 FQNNGV. Trimming cost V 4 bases and J 6 bases, with 18 bases left between them. The CDR3 loop reads CASSSKGGGRSEAFF. CDR3 nucleotides: TGTGCCAGCAGCTCGAAGGGAGGTGGACGGTCTGAAGCTTTCTTT.

This chain joins TRBV11-3 and TRBJ1-3, with 7 bases identical to TRBD1. CDR3 length equals 15 residues. Germline CDR1 is SGHNT and CDR2 is YENEEA. V trimming: 4 bases; J trimming: 0 bases; junction bases outside the gene matches: 3. CDR3: CASSSGQSSGNTIYF. The CDR3 nucleotides read TGTGCCAGCAGCTCGGGACAGTCCTCTGGAAACACCATATATTTT.

The V gene is TRBV28, the J gene TRBJ2-5, with 11 bases fitting TRBD2. Losses at the gene ends were 3 bases for V and 5 bases for J; bases not matched to a gene: 11. This CDR3 spans 17 amino acids. Germline CDR1 reads MDHEN; CDR2 reads SYDVKM. CDR3 amino acids: CASSLDPSGRYGETQYF. The CDR3 region has the DNA TGTGCCAGCAGTTTGGACCCTAGCGGGAGGTATGGGGAGACCCAGTACTTC.

Note on this clone: The junction shows a germline mismatch at one end, possibly a read error. This chain connects TRBV5-6 to TRBJ2-6; possible D gene TRBD1, 6 bases. Germline loops: CDR1 SGHDT, CDR2 YYEEEE. The CDR3 spans 16 residues. The CDR3 DNA follows: TGTGCCAGCAGCTTAGGGGGACCCTCTGGGGCCAACGTGCTGACTTTC. Amino acid sequence: CASSLGGPSGANVLTF.

The chain carries TRBV5-6 and TRBJ2-2, with TRBD1 matching over 8 bases. Germline V gene sequence: CDR1 SGHDT, CDR2 YYEEEE. The CDR3 sequence is 14 residues long. The V gene end was trimmed by 4 bases and the J gene end by 4 bases; junction bases not matched to a gene: 3. CDR3 nucleotide sequence: TGTGCCAGCAGCGTTGACAGGGGCACCGGGGAGCTGTTTTTT. It encodes CASSVDRGTGELFF.

This sequence joins TRBV24-1 and TRBJ2-1; 8 bases are a match to TRBD1. V lost 1 base, J lost 5 bases, and 6 bases stayed unmatched. The CDR3 contains 16 residues. Looked up from germline, CDR1 is KGHDR and CDR2 is SFDVKD. The DNA for the CDR3 is TGTGCCACCAGTGATTTAGGCAGGGGGCGCGACAATGAGCAGTTCTTC. This sequence encodes CATSDLGRGRDNEQFF.